A single sample gave rise to the 24 T cell receptor beta chains below, sequenced in a study of shared clonotypes between healthy human individuals. Clones were sequenced by immunoSEQ multiplex PCR, and TCRdb holds only the in-frame ones, with some missing. Of more than 850,000 clones listed, around 78% are singletons. The sequencing input was memory CD4+ T cells from PBMCs. Specified subset: CD45RA-negative fraction. Source of these receptors: a man between 18 and 29 years old in good health. Some clones in this sample may be carry-over from other donors' samples.

This clone was counted ten times or more. V and J are TRBV28 and TRBJ2-2; a weak D match, TRBD1 (6 bases). Germline V lookup: CDR1 MDHEN, CDR2 SYDVKM. V lost 3 bases to trimming and J lost 6 bases, with 8 bases between them. This CDR3 comprises 13 residues. The CDR3 sequence is CASSFRQAGELFF. CDR3 sequence (DNA): TGTGCCAGCAGTTTCCGACAGGCCGGGGAGCTGTTTTTT. Filled out from reference TRBV28 and TRBJ2-2, the complete variable domain reads DVKVTQSSRYLVKRTGEKVFLECVQDMDHENMFWYRQDPGLGLRLIYFSYDVKMKEKGDIPEGYSVSREKKERFSLILESASTNQTSMYLCASSFRQAGELFFGEGSRLTVL.

This clone occurred a few times. The chain carries TRBV25-1 and TRBJ2-2; D gene unclear. This CDR3 has 17 amino acids. V dropped 3 bases and J dropped 7 bases, with 21 bases sitting between them. Germline loops: CDR1 MGHDK, CDR2 SYGVNS. CDR3 DNA: TGTGCCAGCAGTGACCCATCAGTTATCAGAGGATACGGGGAGCTGTTTTTT. Translating gives CASSDPSVIRGYGELFF.

This clone was recorded once. The chain employs TRBV11-3 and TRBJ2-3; unclear D gene. The CDR3 length is 14 residues. The germline V gene has CDR1 SGHNT and CDR2 YENEEA. Trimming left V 5 bases short and J 4 bases short, with 13 bases between. The CDR3 DNA sequence: TGTGCCAGCAGCGGGCGGAAATTCCCAGATACGCAGTATTTT. Its translation: CASSGRKFPDTQYF.

This chain links TRBV28 with TRBJ2-2; perhaps TRBD2 as D (5 bases). CDR1 MDHEN and CDR2 SYDVKM come from the germline V gene. V was trimmed by 1 base and J by 1 base, leaving 10 bases between them. The CDR3 spans 16 residues. CDR3 bases: TGTGCCAGCAGTTTATTACCAACTAGGAACACCGGGGAGCTGTTTTTT. As protein: CASSLLPTRNTGELFF.

The chain employs TRBV6-1 and TRBJ2-2; TRBD1 is a possible D gene (6 bases). This CDR3 region has 14 residues. V gave up 9 bases and J gave up 5 bases, with 16 bases separating them. Germline loops: CDR1 MNHNS, CDR2 SASEGT. CDR3 nucleotide sequence: TGTGCCAGTAATTACAGGGCACGGACCGGGGAGCTGTTTTTT. Amino acid sequence: CASNYRARTGELFF.

The V call is TRBV5-1, the J call TRBJ2-5, with 8 bases identical to TRBD1. The CDR3 runs to 14 residues. CDR1 is SGHRS, CDR2 YFSETQ, per germline. The V segment lost 7 bases and the J segment 0 bases; nucleotides outside the gene matches: 5. CDR3 region: CASGKQGDQETQYF. The CDR3 DNA sequence: TGCGCCAGCGGTAAACAGGGGGACCAAGAGACCCAGTACTTC.

This clone has more than one count but fewer than ten. J is TRBJ2-3 and V is TRBV28; D unclear. The CDR3 loop spans 13 amino acids. The V end lost 6 bases, the J end lost 0 bases, and 7 bases lay between the germline ends. Germline CDR1 is MDHEN and CDR2 is SYDVKM. CDR3 sequence: CASRLQSTDTQYF. CDR3 DNA: TGTGCCAGCAGGCTACAGAGCACAGATACGCAGTATTTT.

There are a few counts of this clone. CDR3 DNA: TGCGCCAGCAGCCAAGATGGCGGACGGATCTCCGGGAACACCATATATTTT. It yields the protein CASSQDGGRISGNTIYF. This chain uses TRBV4-1 with TRBJ1-3; D unclear. The V end lost 0 bases, the J end lost 7 bases, and 19 bases lay between the germline ends. This CDR3 is 17 amino acids long. CDR1 and CDR2 (germline): MGHRA, YSYEKL.

The chain carries TRBV4-2 and TRBJ2-1; D ambiguous. CDR3 length: 12 residues. CDR1 and CDR2 from the germline V gene are LGHNA and YNFKEQ. Trimming removed 2 bases from V and 9 bases from J, with 8 bases in between. The CDR3 nucleotides are TGTGCCAGCAGCCAAATTAGGGCTGAGCAGTTCTTC. Encoded protein: CASSQIRAEQFF.

The CDR3 is CASSGGRGGGDYQPQHF. The CDR3 nucleotides read TGTGCCAGCAGTGGGGGTCGCGGTGGAGGGGATTACCAGCCCCAGCATTTT. The chain combines TRBV6-1 with TRBJ1-5, with D possibly TRBD1 on 5 matching bases. From germline, CDR1 is MNHNS and CDR2 SASEGT. V lost 4 bases and J 7 bases, leaving 23 bases between the germline ends. This CDR3 is 17 amino acids long.

The genes are TRBV5-5 and TRBJ1-5; D is unclear. Germline values: CDR1 SGHKS, CDR2 YYEKEE (reference sequence). V was pared by 4 bases and J by 1 base, with 12 bases between. The CDR3 totals 15 residues. CDR3 nucleotide sequence: TGTGCCAGCAGCCAAACATTTGAGAGCAATCAGCCCCAGCATTTT. Translating gives CASSQTFESNQPQHF. The full variable domain, its missing parts supplied by reference TRBV5-5 and TRBJ1-5, is DAGVTQSPTHLIKTRGQQVTLRCSPISGHKSVSWYQQVLGQGPQFIFQYYEKEERGRGNFPDRFSARQFPNYSSELNVNALLLGDSALYLCASSQTFESNQPQHFGDGTRLSIL.

The chain joins TRBV7-9 to TRBJ2-7, with a possible D match to TRBD1 (6 bases). The V end lost 3 bases, the J end lost 0 bases, and 6 bases lay between the germline ends. The germline CDR1 and CDR2 sequences are SEHNR and FQNEAQ (reference sequence). The CDR3 extends over 13 amino acids. CDR3 coding DNA: TGTGCCAGCAGCTTCAGGGGCTCCTACGAGCAGTACTTC. Its translation: CASSFRGSYEQYF.

The chain employs TRBV7-2 and TRBJ1-3; D ambiguous. Trimming shortened V by 0 bases and J by 0 bases, and 12 bases separated the two germline ends. In germline, CDR1 is SGHTA, CDR2 FQGNSA. The CDR3 extends over 17 amino acids. In nucleotides, the CDR3 is TGTGCCAGCAGCTTAGCGCCCAGTGTCACCTCTGGAAACACCATATATTTT. This codes for CASSLAPSVTSGNTIYF.

The genes are TRBV30 and TRBJ2-7, with D uncertain. Trimming left V 6 bases short and J 0 bases short, with 9 bases between. Germline lookup yields CDR1 GTSNPN and CDR2 SVGIG (reference sequence). The CDR3 consists of 12 residues. CDR3 nucleotides: TGTGCCTGTGGACGATCCTCCTACGAGCAGTACTTC. It encodes CACGRSSYEQYF. Full variable domain (missing parts from reference TRBV30 and TRBJ2-7): SQTIHQWPATLVQPVGSPLSLECTVEGTSNPNLYWYRQAAGRGLQLLFYSVGIGQISSEVPQNLSASRPQDRQFILSSKKLLLSDSGFYLCACGRSSYEQYFGPGTRLTVT.

The chain employs TRBV5-1 and TRBJ2-4, with 7 bases matching TRBD1. CDR1 and CDR2 (germline): SGHRS, YFSETQ. V lost 0 bases to trimming and J lost 6 bases; unmatched junction nucleotides: 3. This CDR3 comprises 14 residues. The CDR3 sequence is CASSLERQGNIQYF. The CDR3 DNA reads as TGCGCCAGCAGCTTGGAGAGACAGGGAAACATTCAGTACTTC.

This chain uses TRBV2 with TRBJ1-4; D unresolved. Deletions cut 2 bases from V and 0 bases from J, with 4 bases between. The germline CDR1 and CDR2 sequences are SNHLY and FYNNEI. The CDR3 spans 14 residues. The CDR3 region is CASSETATNEKLFF. The DNA of the CDR3 is TGTGCCAGCAGTGAAACTGCAACTAATGAAAAACTGTTTTTT.

This clone was counted a single time. The V gene is TRBV9, the J gene TRBJ2-1, with D possibly called TRBD1 or TRBD2 (5 bases each). The CDR3 totals 16 residues. The V gene's germline CDR1 is SGDLS and CDR2 YYNGEE. The V end lost 2 bases, the J end lost 4 bases, and 16 bases lay between the germline ends. CDR3 loop: CASSVGPGRTYNEQFF. CDR3 sequence (DNA): TGTGCCAGCAGCGTGGGCCCGGGACGTACTTACAATGAGCAGTTCTTC. Complete variable domain (other parts from reference TRBV9 and TRBJ2-1): DSGVTQTPKHLITATGQRVTLRCSPRSGDLSVYWYQQSLDQGLQFLIQYYNGEERAKGNILERFSAQQFPDLHSELNLSSLELGDSALYFCASSVGPGRTYNEQFFGPGTRLTVL.

This clone was counted between two and nine times. J is TRBJ1-5 and V is TRBV6-1; D not resolved. Germline loops: CDR1 MNHNS, CDR2 SASEGT. V shed 6 bases and J shed 3 bases, with 15 bases lying between them. The CDR3 covers 15 residues. In nucleotides, the CDR3 is TGTGCCAGCAGCCTAGGAGTTATTGACAATCAGCCCCAGCATTTT. As protein: CASSLGVIDNQPQHF.

The chain combines TRBV14 with TRBJ2-7; no definite D call. Trimming removed 5 bases at V and 3 bases at J, with 11 bases between. The CDR3 consists of 13 residues. Germline CDR1 and CDR2: SGHDN and FVKESK. The CDR3 region is CASSVDPSYEQYF. CDR3 coding DNA: TGTGCCAGCAGCGTTGACCCCAGCTACGAGCAGTACTTC. Full variable domain (missing parts from reference TRBV14 and TRBJ2-7): EAGVTQFPSHSVIEKGQTVTLRCDPISGHDNLYWYRRVMGKEIKFLLHFVKESKQDESGMPNNRFLAERTGGTYSTLKVQPAELEDSGVYFCASSVDPSYEQYFGPGTRLTVT.

This clone was counted a single time. A much bigger clone sits one base away, suggesting this may be a read error. The rearrangement links TRBV7-9 to TRBJ2-5, with D uncertain. This CDR3 contains 11 residues. V lost 6 bases and J lost 2, with 4 bases in between. CDR1 and CDR2 (germline): SEHNR, FQNEAQ (reference sequence). The DNA of the CDR3 is TGTGCCAGCAGGGGACAAGAGACCCAGTACTTC. It encodes CASRGQETQYF.

In its sample, this clone was seen a few times. Other DNA variants within this sample encode the same CDR3. The V and J genes are TRBV6-1 and TRBJ2-7; TRBD2 matches 10 bases. Per germline, CDR1 MNHNS and CDR2 SASEGT. This CDR3 is 14 amino acids long. With 3 bases clipped from V and 4 bases from J, the junction kept 3 bases outside the gene matches. CDR3 amino acids: CASSDLAGDYEQYF. The CDR3 nucleotides are TGTGCCAGCAGTGACCTAGCGGGAGATTACGAGCAGTACTTC.

This clone occurred a few times. The chain joins TRBV4-1 to TRBJ2-7; 7 bases fit TRBD1. This CDR3 has 17 residues. Germline CDR1 MGHRA, CDR2 YSYEKL. J lost 6 bases, V lost 4 bases, and 18 bases had no gene match. The CDR3 region has the DNA TGCGCCAGCAGCCGGGAAGGGGTCCAGGGGGTCTTTGGCGAGCAGTACTTC. This encodes CASSREGVQGVFGEQYF.

Turning to this clone: Its ends do not fully match the called genes, so a read error is possible. Other DNA sequences from this sample encode an identical CDR3 as well. This chain uses TRBV6-5 with TRBJ1-2; unclear D gene. The CDR3 is 15 residues long. The V gene's germline CDR1 is MNHEY and CDR2 SVGAGI. CDR3 in DNA: TGTGCCAGCAGTTACTCGAGGTATTTCGGGCGGAGCTACACCTTT. As protein: CASSYSRYFGRSYTF.

This sequence joins TRBV12-5 and TRBJ2-6, with D perhaps TRBD1 (6 bases). The CDR3 runs to 17 residues. Between the trimmed V and J ends, which lost 3 bases and 1 base, there was a span of 13 bases. The germline gives CDR1 LGHNT, CDR2 FRNRAP. The CDR3 region is CASGLETGWSGANVLTF. CDR3 bases: TGTGCTAGTGGTTTAGAAACAGGGTGGTCTGGGGCCAACGTCCTGACTTTC.